A selection of T cell receptor beta chains follows, all from one sample in a study of blood T cell repertoires in COVID-19. Profiling relied on immunoSEQ multiplex PCR, and the TCRdb table lists in-frame clones only, not all of them. The sample lists 250,000 to 350,000 clones, 87% occurring once. The sample consisted of peripheral blood. The source is a woman between 45 and 60 years old who had recovered from COVID-19. CDR3s include the opening cysteine and the closing phenylalanine or tryptophan. The order of the fields is V gene, clone size, D gene, J gene, CDR3 length, CDR3 protein, CDR3 DNA. A D gene is named only where the DNA matches it firmly. Size is stated for part of the rows, as once, few or many counts, or as a class when the clone is expanded.

v_call: TRBV6-6; clone_size: .; d_call: TRBD1; j_call: TRBJ1-2; cdr3_length: 15; cdr3_aa: CASRGGDRGSYGYTF; cdr3_nt: TGTGCCAGCAGGGGAGGGGACAGGGGTTCTTATGGCTACACCTTC
v_call: TRBV28; clone_size: .; d_call: TRBD1; j_call: TRBJ1-2; cdr3_length: 12; cdr3_aa: CASSSDRVGYTF; cdr3_nt: TGTGCCAGCAGTTCGGACAGGGTTGGCTACACCTTC
v_call: TRBV19; clone_size: .; d_call: .; j_call: TRBJ2-3; cdr3_length: 16; cdr3_aa: CASSIKAATGSDTQYF; cdr3_nt: TGTGCCAGTAGTATAAAGGCGGCTACTGGATCAGATACGCAGTATTTT
v_call: TRBV21-1; clone_size: .; d_call: .; j_call: TRBJ1-6; cdr3_length: 14; cdr3_aa: CASSLGQPNSPLHF; cdr3_nt: TGTGCCAGCAGCCTGGGACAGCCCAATTCACCCCTCCACTTT
v_call: TRBV30; clone_size: .; d_call: .; j_call: TRBJ1-2; cdr3_length: 10; cdr3_aa: CAWSGGGYTF; cdr3_nt: TGTGCCTGGAGTGGAGGGGGCTACACCTTC
v_call: TRBV10-3; clone_size: .; d_call: .; j_call: TRBJ2-1; cdr3_length: 16; cdr3_aa: CAISESVRKVYNEQFF; cdr3_nt: TGTGCCATCAGTGAGTCGGTCAGGAAAGTCTACAATGAGCAGTTCTTC
v_call: TRBV19; clone_size: .; d_call: TRBD1; j_call: TRBJ2-7; cdr3_length: 17; cdr3_aa: CASSTLPGQGATYEQYF; cdr3_nt: TGTGCCAGTAGTACCCTCCCCGGACAGGGGGCGACCTACGAGCAGTACTTC
v_call: TRBV7-2; clone_size: many; d_call: .; j_call: TRBJ2-6; cdr3_length: 16; cdr3_aa: CASSLVSRAGANVLTF; cdr3_nt: TGTGCCAGCAGCTTAGTATCCAGGGCAGGGGCCAACGTCCTGACTTTC
v_call: TRBV4-3; clone_size: .; d_call: .; j_call: TRBJ2-7; cdr3_length: 13; cdr3_aa: CASSQDRSGEQYF; cdr3_nt: TGCGCCAGCAGCCAAGATCGGAGCGGCGAGCAGTACTTC
v_call: TRBV7-3; clone_size: .; d_call: TRBD1; j_call: TRBJ2-1; cdr3_length: 19; cdr3_aa: CASSLYNRGTGGFFYEQFF; cdr3_nt: TGTGCCAGCAGCTTATATAATCGGGGGACAGGGGGCTTTTTCTATGAGCAGTTCTTC
v_call: TRBV11-3; clone_size: .; d_call: TRBD2; j_call: TRBJ2-2; cdr3_length: 16; cdr3_aa: CASSGGAAGVAGELFF; cdr3_nt: TGTGCCAGCAGCGGGGGGGCAGCGGGAGTGGCCGGGGAGCTGTTTTTT
v_call: TRBV14; clone_size: few; d_call: TRBD1; j_call: TRBJ1-1; cdr3_length: 15; cdr3_aa: CASNHWTGGNTEAFF; cdr3_nt: TGTGCCAGCAATCATTGGACAGGGGGGAACACTGAAGCTTTCTTT
v_call: TRBV18; clone_size: .; d_call: .; j_call: TRBJ1-1; cdr3_length: 14; cdr3_aa: CASSPQFSGVEAFF; cdr3_nt: TGTGCCAGCTCACCGCAATTTAGCGGGGTGGAAGCTTTCTTT
v_call: TRBV7-2; clone_size: .; d_call: .; j_call: TRBJ1-1; cdr3_length: 14; cdr3_aa: CASSLAGGGTEAFF; cdr3_nt: TGTGCCAGCAGCTTAGCGGGGGGGGGCACTGAAGCTTTCTTT
v_call: TRBV15; clone_size: .; d_call: .; j_call: TRBJ1-5; cdr3_length: 13; cdr3_aa: CATSRYSNQPQHF; cdr3_nt: TGTGCCACCAGCAGATATAGCAATCAGCCCCAGCATTTT
v_call: TRBV30; clone_size: .; d_call: .; j_call: TRBJ1-2; cdr3_length: 13; cdr3_aa: CAWLRPTGYGYTF; cdr3_nt: TGTGCCTGGTTGAGGCCTACTGGCTATGGCTACACCTTC
v_call: TRBV3-1/TRBV3-2; clone_size: .; d_call: .; j_call: TRBJ1-3; cdr3_length: 12; cdr3_aa: CASSQGLSTIYF; cdr3_nt: TGTGCCAGCAGCCAAGGTTTATCCACCATATATTTT
v_call: TRBV11-2; clone_size: .; d_call: .; j_call: TRBJ1-1; cdr3_length: 14; cdr3_aa: CASSFGQGFTEAFF; cdr3_nt: TGTGCCAGCAGCTTTGGGCAGGGGTTCACTGAAGCTTTCTTT
v_call: TRBV7-9; clone_size: few; d_call: .; j_call: TRBJ1-1; cdr3_length: 13; cdr3_aa: CASIYGKNTEAFF; cdr3_nt: TGTGCCAGCATCTACGGGAAGAACACTGAAGCTTTCTTT
v_call: TRBV9; clone_size: .; d_call: TRBD2; j_call: TRBJ2-3; cdr3_length: 19; cdr3_aa: CASSRRASGGPPGTDTQYF; cdr3_nt: TGTGCCAGCAGCCGCCGGGCTAGCGGGGGCCCCCCTGGCACAGATACGCAGTATTTT
v_call: TRBV19; clone_size: .; d_call: .; j_call: TRBJ1-1; cdr3_length: 14; cdr3_aa: CASTGLGQNTEAFF; cdr3_nt: TGTGCCAGTACGGGACTCGGGCAGAACACTGAAGCTTTCTTT
v_call: TRBV28; clone_size: .; d_call: .; j_call: TRBJ1-4; cdr3_length: 12; cdr3_aa: CASEQGGEKLFF; cdr3_nt: TGTGCCAGCGAACAGGGTGGTGAAAAACTGTTTTTT
v_call: TRBV7-2; clone_size: .; d_call: .; j_call: TRBJ1-1; cdr3_length: 14; cdr3_aa: CASSPSKRLSEAFF; cdr3_nt: TGTGCCAGCAGCCCAAGCAAGAGGCTTTCAGAGGCTTTCTTT
v_call: TRBV18; clone_size: .; d_call: .; j_call: TRBJ1-3; cdr3_length: 17; cdr3_aa: CASSPLWAGSTGNTIYF; cdr3_nt: TGTGCCAGCTCACCACTTTGGGCCGGCTCAACTGGAAACACCATATATTTT
v_call: TRBV27; clone_size: .; d_call: TRBD2; j_call: TRBJ2-7; cdr3_length: 17; cdr3_aa: CASSRRGLSGGSYEQYF; cdr3_nt: TGTGCCAGCAGCCGACGAGGACTAAGCGGGGGATCTTACGAGCAGTACTTC
v_call: TRBV5-1; clone_size: .; d_call: .; j_call: TRBJ2-5; cdr3_length: 12; cdr3_aa: CASSLDGETQYF; cdr3_nt: TGCGCCAGCAGCTTGGACGGTGAGACCCAGTACTTC
v_call: TRBV11-2; clone_size: once; d_call: TRBD1; j_call: TRBJ2-2; cdr3_length: 15; cdr3_aa: CASRLDRGRIGELFF; cdr3_nt: TGTGCCAGCAGGCTGGACAGGGGGCGCATCGGGGAGCTGTTTTTT
v_call: TRBV29-1; clone_size: once; d_call: .; j_call: TRBJ1-1; cdr3_length: 14; cdr3_aa: CSVGTEPGYTEAFF; cdr3_nt: TGCAGCGTTGGAACCGAACCGGGTTACACTGAAGCTTTCTTT
v_call: TRBV10-1; clone_size: .; d_call: TRBD1; j_call: TRBJ1-5; cdr3_length: 15; cdr3_aa: CASSRTGEENQPQHF; cdr3_nt: TGCGCCAGCAGTAGGACAGGGGAAGAGAATCAGCCCCAGCATTTT
v_call: TRBV28; clone_size: .; d_call: .; j_call: TRBJ2-3; cdr3_length: 14; cdr3_aa: CASIGTPPADTQYF; cdr3_nt: TGTGCCAGCATCGGGACACCACCGGCAGATACGCAGTATTTT
v_call: TRBV12-3/TRBV12-4; clone_size: .; d_call: TRBD1; j_call: TRBJ1-2; cdr3_length: 13; cdr3_aa: CASRPTGGVRYTF; cdr3_nt: TGTGCCAGCAGACCGACAGGGGGCGTTCGCTACACCTTC